The T cell receptor beta chain described here comes from a study of T cell responses to AZD1222 COVID-19 vaccine. Study observations and caveats: Just five or six AZD1222 recipients were seropositive at baseline.

A word on this clone: Its target is unknown.

Sequencing was performed with immunoSEQ multiplex PCR; in TCRdb, only in-frame clones are kept and a portion is missing. This table holds some 120,000 clones, around 89% found once. The sample was peripheral blood, taken on day 0 of AZD1222 vaccination. The sequence came from an adult in good health.

CDR3 in amino acids: CASSQAAGFTGELFF. The DNA of the CDR3 is TGCGCCAGCAGCCAAGCTGCCGGGTTCACCGGGGAGCTGTTTTTT. The chain couples TRBV4-1 to TRBJ2-2; D call uncertain. The germline V and J ends were trimmed by 1 base and 4 bases, with 10 bases remaining between them. Germline V gene data show CDR1 as MGHRA and CDR2 as YSYEKL. The CDR3 has 15 amino acids.